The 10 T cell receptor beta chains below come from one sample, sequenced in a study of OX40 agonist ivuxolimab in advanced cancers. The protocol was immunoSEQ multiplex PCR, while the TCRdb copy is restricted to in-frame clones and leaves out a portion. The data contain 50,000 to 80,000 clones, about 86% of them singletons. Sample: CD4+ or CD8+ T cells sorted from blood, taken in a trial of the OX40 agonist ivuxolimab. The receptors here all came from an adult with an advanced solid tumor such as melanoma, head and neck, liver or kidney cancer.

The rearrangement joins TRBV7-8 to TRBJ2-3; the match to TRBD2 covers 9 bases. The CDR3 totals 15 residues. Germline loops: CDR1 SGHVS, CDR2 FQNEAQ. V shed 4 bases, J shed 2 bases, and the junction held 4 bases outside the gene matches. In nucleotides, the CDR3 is TGTGCCAGCAGCTCTAGCGGGACCTCCACAGATACGCAGTATTTT. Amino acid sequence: CASSSSGTSTDTQYF.

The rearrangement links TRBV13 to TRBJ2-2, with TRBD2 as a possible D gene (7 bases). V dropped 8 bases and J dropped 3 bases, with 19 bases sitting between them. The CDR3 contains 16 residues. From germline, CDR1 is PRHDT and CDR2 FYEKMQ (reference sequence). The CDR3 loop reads CASGFYGGGDTGELFF. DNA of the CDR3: TGTGCCAGCGGATTCTATGGAGGGGGGGACACCGGGGAGCTGTTTTTT.

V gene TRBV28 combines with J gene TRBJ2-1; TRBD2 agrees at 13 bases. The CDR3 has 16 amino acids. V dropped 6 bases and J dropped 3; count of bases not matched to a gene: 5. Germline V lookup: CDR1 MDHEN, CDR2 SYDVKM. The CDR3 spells CASRGGTSGNYNEQFF. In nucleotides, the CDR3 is TGTGCCAGCAGGGGAGGGACTAGCGGGAACTACAATGAGCAGTTCTTC.

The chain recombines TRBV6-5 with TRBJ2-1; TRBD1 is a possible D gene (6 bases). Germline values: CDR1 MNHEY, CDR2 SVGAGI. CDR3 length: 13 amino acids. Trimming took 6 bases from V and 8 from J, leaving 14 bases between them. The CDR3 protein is CASRKQGGDEQFF. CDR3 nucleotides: TGTGCCAGCAGGAAACAGGGTGGCGATGAGCAGTTCTTC.

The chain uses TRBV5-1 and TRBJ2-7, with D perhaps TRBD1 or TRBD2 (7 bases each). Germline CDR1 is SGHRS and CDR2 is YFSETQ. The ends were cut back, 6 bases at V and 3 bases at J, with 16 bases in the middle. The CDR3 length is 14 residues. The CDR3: CASTPGGQLYEQYF. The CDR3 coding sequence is TGCGCCAGCACCCCGGGGGGACAGCTCTACGAGCAGTACTTC.

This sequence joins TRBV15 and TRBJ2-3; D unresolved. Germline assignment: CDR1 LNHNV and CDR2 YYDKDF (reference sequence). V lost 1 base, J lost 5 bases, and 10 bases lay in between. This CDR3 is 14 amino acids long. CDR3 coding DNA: TGTGCCACCAGCAGAGGCGACCGTGGAGATACGCAGTATTTT. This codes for CATSRGDRGDTQYF.

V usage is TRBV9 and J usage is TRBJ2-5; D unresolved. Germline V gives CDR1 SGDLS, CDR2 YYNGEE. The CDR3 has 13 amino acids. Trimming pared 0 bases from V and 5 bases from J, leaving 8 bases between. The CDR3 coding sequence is TGTGCCAGCAGCGTAGCACCCGGGGAGACCCAGTACTTC. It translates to CASSVAPGETQYF.

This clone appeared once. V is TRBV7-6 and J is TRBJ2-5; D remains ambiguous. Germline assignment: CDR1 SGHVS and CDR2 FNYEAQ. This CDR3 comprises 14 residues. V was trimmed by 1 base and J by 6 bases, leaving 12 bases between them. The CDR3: CASSLGQVDKTQYF. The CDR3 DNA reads TGTGCCAGCAGCTTAGGGCAGGTGGATAAGACCCAGTACTTC.

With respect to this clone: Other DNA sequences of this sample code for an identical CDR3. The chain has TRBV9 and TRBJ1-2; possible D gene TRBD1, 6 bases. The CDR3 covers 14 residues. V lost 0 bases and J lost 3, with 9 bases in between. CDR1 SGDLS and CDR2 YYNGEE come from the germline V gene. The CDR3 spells CASSVESGDYGYTF. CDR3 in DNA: TGTGCCAGCAGCGTAGAATCAGGGGACTATGGCTACACCTTC.

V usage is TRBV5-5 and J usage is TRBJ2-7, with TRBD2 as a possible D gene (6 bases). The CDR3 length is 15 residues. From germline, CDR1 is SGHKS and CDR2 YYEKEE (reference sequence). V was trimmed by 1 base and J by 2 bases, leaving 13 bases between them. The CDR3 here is CASSLSGRQTYEQYF. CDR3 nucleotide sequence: TGTGCCAGCAGCTTGAGTGGGAGGCAGACCTACGAGCAGTACTTC. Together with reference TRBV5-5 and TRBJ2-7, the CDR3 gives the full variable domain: DAGVTQSPTHLIKTRGQQVTLRCSPISGHKSVSWYQQVLGQGPQFIFQYYEKEERGRGNFPDRFSARQFPNYSSELNVNALLLGDSALYLCASSLSGRQTYEQYFGPGTRLTVT.